This T cell receptor beta chain was identified in a study of blood T cell repertoires in COVID-19. Sequencing used immunoSEQ multiplex PCR; TCRdb keeps in-frame clones, though not all of them. The sample lists 30,000 or so clones; around 87% were seen once. Material for sequencing was peripheral blood. The TCR originated in a human donor in a cohort sampled during active COVID-19.

The CDR3 sequence is CASNSLGGHFYEQYF. For the CDR3, the DNA is TGTGCCAGCAACTCGCTGGGGGGGCATTTCTACGAGCAGTACTTC. The chain joins TRBV9 to TRBJ2-7, with TRBD2 as a possible D gene (7 bases). The CDR3 runs 15 residues. CDR1 SGDLS and CDR2 YYNGEE come from the germline V gene. V was cut by 6 bases and J by 3 bases, with 19 bases left in between.